The source of this T cell receptor (beta chain) is a study of shared clonotypes between healthy human individuals. As handled by the study authors: ImmunoSEQ gave junction-only sequences without quality scores, so filtering differed. Sequenced by immunoSEQ multiplex PCR; TCRdb stores in-frame clones only, minus some. The V and J calls and the clone size are those of that table, but D and trimming were determined from the DNA. The sample has millions of clones, 85% to 95% seen once. Trimming removed 5 bases at V and 0 bases at J, with 10 bases between. The CDR3 loop spans 15 amino acids. Germline V gene data show CDR1 as SGHTA and CDR2 as FQGNSA. Note on this clone: Its antigen is still unknown.

Study results and caveats: Some naive CD4 clonotypes, around 4.9%, turned up in common across a few donors. Despite large depth, sorted-subset datasets appeared incompletely sequenced.

This chain joins TRBV7-2 and TRBJ1-4; D might be TRBD1 (6 bases). The receptor was derived from a man aged 18 to 29 in good health. Some clones in this sample may be carry-over from other donors' samples. The sequencing sample was made of naive CD4+ T cells from PBMCs. Documented subset: CD45RA+ positively selected. The CDR3 region is CASSPSGATNEKLFF. The DNA of the CDR3 is TGTGCCAGCAGCCCCTCAGGGGCAACTAATGAAAAACTGTTTTTT.